This is a list of T cell receptor beta chains from one sample in a study of cytomegalovirus exposure and HLA in healthy donors. This table comes from immunoSEQ multiplex PCR, and its TCRdb copy is limited to in-frame clones, with some not included. The table shows approximately 210,000 clones, with about 80% occurring only once. The sequenced material came from PBMCs. Receptors were obtained from a woman aged 40 to 55 in good health and CMV-seronegative. The CDR3 runs from the conserved cysteine through the conserved F or W.

len | v_gene | CDR3aa
11 | TRBV28 | CASSQRQEQFF
14 | TRBV6-1 | CATTLDSYTGELFF
16 | TRBV27 | CASSLTGGYSNQPQHF
18 | TRBV7-8 | CASSLQGSSGRITGELFF
14 | TRBV27 | CASSFQGEINVLTF
14 | TRBV7-9 | CASSLEQGNTEAFF
12 | TRBV5-1 | CASSSGEETQYF
15 | TRBV6-1 | CASSFYQGSNQPQHF
15 | TRBV30 | CAWSELGQTGNTIYF
13 | TRBV7-9 | CASSSGTTYGYTF
14 | TRBV7-3 | CASRELANTGELFF
13 | TRBV7-2 | CASSFSPRDTQYF
14 | TRBV30 | CAWSVREGPYEQYF
14 | TRBV5-1 | CASTSGIRTDTQYF
12 | TRBV6-5 | CASSFRQGSLSF
15 | TRBV11-2 | CASSLGGGFTGELFF
14 | TRBV19 | CASSIRGLSYGYTF
16 | TRBV5-6 | CASSFVTGGTSDTQYF
13 | TRBV18 | CASSLQGTGELFF
13 | TRBV27 | CASSFSRTGEAFF
14 | TRBV5-1 | CASSLGTEYNEQFF
15 | TRBV7-2 | CASSYSGTGTYGYTF
16 | TRBV14 | CASSQPIGGSYNEQFF
15 | TRBV7-9 | CASRPQQTTNEKLFF
13 | TRBV18 | CASSPNRNTEAFF
17 | TRBV25-1 | CASSELSPGSGANGLTF
15 | TRBV7-3 | CASSLGAGGPEEQYF
15 | TRBV5-1 | CASSQGTSGTSEQFF
15 | TRBV4-3 | CASSQVRLAPYEQYF
13 | TRBV29-1 | CSVASGSRYEQYF
18 | TRBV5-1 | CASSLGTGLAGGSREQYF
15 | TRBV5-1 | CASSLVAGAADTQYF